The clone carrying this T cell receptor (beta chain) was detected ten times or more. The CDR3 is 15 residues long. The V and J ends lost 4 bases and 7 bases respectively, with 16 bases between them. Molecular barcoded adaptors covering alpha/delta and beta/gamma chains were used on roughly 400 ng RNA. TCRdb passed the reads through MiXCR, listing each CDR3 protein once. Among about 58,000 distinct CDR3 sequences listed, more than 9% were seen once. This entry belongs to a study of read filtering for tumor transcriptome and immune sequencing. Overall study: Mean patient age was 65.9 years, range about 47 to 90; 17 male, 14 female.

The sequenced sample was a population of CD138-negative cells sorted from bone marrow. This receptor was obtained from a donor aged 40 or over with multiple myeloma. The chain has TRBV12-3 or TRBV12-4 and TRBJ1-4; a weak D match, TRBD1 (6 bases). DNA of the CDR3: TGTGCCAGCAGTTCACAACAGGGCGGGAGTGAAAAACTGTTTTTT. Translated, it gives CASSSQQGGSEKLFF.